The clone carrying this T cell receptor beta chain was counted only a few times. The source of the sample is a study of blood T cells in healthy people across ages. The use of a sample-barcoded 5' primer and a J-beta primer mix characterized a second PCR of about 7 to 12 cycles. The template-switch adaptor, which had 12 random nucleotides, put a tag on each cDNA molecule. TCRdb re-called the 5' RACE reads through MiXCR, storing one row per CDR3 protein. Of about 940,000 distinct CDR3 sequences listed, about 48% were seen once; the top ten hold around 15%. Trimming left V 7 bases short and J 10 bases short, with 14 bases between. Looked up from germline, CDR1 is ENHRY and CDR2 is SYGVKD. The CDR3 runs to 13 residues.

The J gene is TRBJ1-6, the V gene TRBV10-3; D is undetermined. Specimen: blood. The TCR comes from a young man in good health. This CDR3 is CAITNNPGSPLHF. CDR3 coding DNA: TGTGCCATCACTAACAACCCGGGCTCACCCCTCCACTTT.